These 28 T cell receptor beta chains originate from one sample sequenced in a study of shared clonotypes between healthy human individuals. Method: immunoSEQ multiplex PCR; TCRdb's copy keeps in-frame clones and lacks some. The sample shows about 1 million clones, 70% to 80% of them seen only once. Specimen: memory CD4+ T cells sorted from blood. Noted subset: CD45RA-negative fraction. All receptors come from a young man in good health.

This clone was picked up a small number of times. The CDR3 protein is CASSRSGGSYEQYF. DNA of the CDR3: TGTGCCAGCAGCCGGTCAGGGGGCTCCTACGAGCAGTACTTC. The V gene is TRBV7-9, the J gene TRBJ2-7, with TRBD1 matching over 7 bases. The germline CDR1 and CDR2 sequences are SEHNR and FQNEAQ (reference sequence). With V trimmed by 5 bases and J by 0 bases, 4 bases remained unmatched. The CDR3 has 14 amino acids. The full variable domain, completed using reference TRBV7-9 and TRBJ2-7, is DTGVSQNPRHKITKRGQNVTFRCDPISEHNRLYWYRQTLGQGPEFLTYFQNEAQLEKSRLLSDRFSAERPKGSFSTLEIQRTEQGDSAMYLCASSRSGGSYEQYFGPGTRLTVT.

CDR3 sequence reads: CASSPPGPQTGELFF. The CDR3, as DNA: TGTGCCAGCTCACCCCCGGGACCCCAGACCGGGGAGCTGTTTTTT. J is TRBJ2-2 and V is TRBV18; D is tentatively TRBD1 or TRBD2 (5 bases each). Germline lookup yields CDR1 KGHSH and CDR2 LQKENI. V lost 3 bases and J lost 5, with 13 bases in between. CDR3 length equals 15 residues.

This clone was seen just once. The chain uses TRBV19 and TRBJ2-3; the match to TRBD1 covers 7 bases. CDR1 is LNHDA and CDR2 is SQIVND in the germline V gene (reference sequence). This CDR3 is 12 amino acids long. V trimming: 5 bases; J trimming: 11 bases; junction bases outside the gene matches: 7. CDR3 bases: TGTGCCAGTAGTGCACAGGGGTCTGGGCAGTATTTT. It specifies CASSAQGSGQYF.

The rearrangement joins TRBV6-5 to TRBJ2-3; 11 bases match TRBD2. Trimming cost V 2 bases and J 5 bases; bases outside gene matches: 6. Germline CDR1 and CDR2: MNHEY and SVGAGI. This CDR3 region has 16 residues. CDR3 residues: CASSYDGLAGRDTQYF. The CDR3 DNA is TGTGCCAGCAGTTACGACGGACTAGCGGGTAGAGATACGCAGTATTTT.

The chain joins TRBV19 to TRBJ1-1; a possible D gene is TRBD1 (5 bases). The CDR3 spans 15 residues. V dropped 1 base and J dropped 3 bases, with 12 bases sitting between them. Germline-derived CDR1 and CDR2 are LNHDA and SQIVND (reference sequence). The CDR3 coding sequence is TGTGCCAGTAGTATAGGGGGGGGAGTAGACACTGAAGCTTTCTTT. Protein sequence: CASSIGGGVDTEAFF. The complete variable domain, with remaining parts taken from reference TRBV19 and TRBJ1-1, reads DGGITQSPKYLFRKEGQNVTLSCEQNLNHDAMYWYRQDPGQGLRLIYYSQIVNDFQKGDIAEGYSVSREKKESFPLTVTSAQKNPTAFYLCASSIGGGVDTEAFFGQGTRLTVV.

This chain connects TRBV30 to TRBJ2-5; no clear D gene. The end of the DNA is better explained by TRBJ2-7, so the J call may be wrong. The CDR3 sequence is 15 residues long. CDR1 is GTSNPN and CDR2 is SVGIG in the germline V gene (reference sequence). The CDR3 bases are TGTGCCTGGAGAACGCCAGGCGTCAGCTCCTACGAGCAGTACTTC. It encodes CAWRTPGVSSYEQYF.

CDR3 sequence (DNA): TGTGCCAGCAGCACTAGGCAGCCCGGCGAGCAGTACTTC. Translated: CASSTRQPGEQYF. The J gene is TRBJ2-7, the V gene TRBV5-5; perhaps TRBD2 as D (5 bases). The CDR3 loop spans 13 amino acids. The germline V gene has CDR1 SGHKS and CDR2 YYEKEE (reference sequence). V was pared by 4 bases and J by 6 bases, with 14 bases between.

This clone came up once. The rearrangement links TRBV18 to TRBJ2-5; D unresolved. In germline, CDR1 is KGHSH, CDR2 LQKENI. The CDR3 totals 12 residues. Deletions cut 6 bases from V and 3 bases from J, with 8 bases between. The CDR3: CASSSGKETQYF. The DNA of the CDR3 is TGTGCCAGCTCGTCGGGCAAAGAGACCCAGTACTTC. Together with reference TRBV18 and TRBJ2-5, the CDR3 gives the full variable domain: NAGVMQNPRHLVRRRGQEARLRCSPMKGHSHVYWYRQLPEEGLKFMVYLQKENIIDESGMPKERFSAEFPKEGPSILRIQQVVRGDSAAYFCASSSGKETQYFGPGTRLLVL.

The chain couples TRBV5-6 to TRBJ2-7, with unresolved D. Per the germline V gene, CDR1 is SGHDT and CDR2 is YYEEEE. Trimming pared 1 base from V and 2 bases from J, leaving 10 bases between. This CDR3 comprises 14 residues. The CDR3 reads CASSLSTFTYEQYF. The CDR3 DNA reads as TGTGCCAGCAGCTTGTCGACATTTACCTACGAGCAGTACTTC.

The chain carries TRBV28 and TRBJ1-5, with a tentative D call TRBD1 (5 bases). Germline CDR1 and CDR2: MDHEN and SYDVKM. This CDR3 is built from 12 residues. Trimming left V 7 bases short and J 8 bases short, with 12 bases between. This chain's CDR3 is CASKFGDEPQHF. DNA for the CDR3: TGTGCCAGCAAGTTTGGGGACGAGCCCCAGCATTTT.

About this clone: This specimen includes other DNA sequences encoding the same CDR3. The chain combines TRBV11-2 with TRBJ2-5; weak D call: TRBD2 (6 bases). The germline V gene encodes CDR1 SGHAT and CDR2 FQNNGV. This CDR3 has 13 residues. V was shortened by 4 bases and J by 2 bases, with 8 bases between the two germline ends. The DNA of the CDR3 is TGTGCCAGCAGCTCGGGACTGCAAGAGACCCAGTACTTC. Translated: CASSSGLQETQYF.

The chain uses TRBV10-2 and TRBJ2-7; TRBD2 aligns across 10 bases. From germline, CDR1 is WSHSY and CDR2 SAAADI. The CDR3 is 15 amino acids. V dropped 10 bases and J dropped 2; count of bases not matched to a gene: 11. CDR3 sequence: CAIREGLAETYEQYF. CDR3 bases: TGCGCCATCCGAGAAGGACTAGCGGAAACCTACGAGCAGTACTTC.

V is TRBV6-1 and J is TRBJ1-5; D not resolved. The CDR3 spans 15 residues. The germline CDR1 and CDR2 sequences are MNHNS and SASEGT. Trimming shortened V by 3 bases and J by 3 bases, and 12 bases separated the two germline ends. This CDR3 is CASSDLGLTNQPQHF. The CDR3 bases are TGTGCCAGCAGTGATCTTGGTCTGACCAATCAGCCCCAGCATTTT.

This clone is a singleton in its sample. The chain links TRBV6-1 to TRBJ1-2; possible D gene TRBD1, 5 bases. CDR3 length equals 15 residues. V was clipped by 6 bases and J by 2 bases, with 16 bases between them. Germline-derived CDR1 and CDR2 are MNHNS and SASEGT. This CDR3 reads CASRAPGTENYGYTF. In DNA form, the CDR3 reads TGTGCCAGCAGGGCGCCGGGGACGGAGAACTATGGCTACACCTTC.

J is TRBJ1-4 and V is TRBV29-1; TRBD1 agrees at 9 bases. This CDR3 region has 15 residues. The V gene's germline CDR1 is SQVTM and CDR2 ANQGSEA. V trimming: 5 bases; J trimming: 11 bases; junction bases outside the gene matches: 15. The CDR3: CSVSNADRGSGKLFF. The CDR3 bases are TGCAGCGTTTCCAACGCGGACAGGGGAAGCGGGAAACTGTTTTTT.

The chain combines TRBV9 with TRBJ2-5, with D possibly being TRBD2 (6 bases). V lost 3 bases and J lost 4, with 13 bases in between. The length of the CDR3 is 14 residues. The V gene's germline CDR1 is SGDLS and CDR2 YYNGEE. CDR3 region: CASSARLVPETQYF. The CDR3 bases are TGTGCCAGCAGCGCCCGACTAGTCCCAGAGACCCAGTACTTC.

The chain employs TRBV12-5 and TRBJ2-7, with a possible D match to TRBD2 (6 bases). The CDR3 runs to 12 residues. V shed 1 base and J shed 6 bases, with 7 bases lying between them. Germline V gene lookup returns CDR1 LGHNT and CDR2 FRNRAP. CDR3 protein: CASGLDGGEQYF. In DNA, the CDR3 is TGTGCTAGTGGTTTGGACGGGGGCGAGCAGTACTTC.

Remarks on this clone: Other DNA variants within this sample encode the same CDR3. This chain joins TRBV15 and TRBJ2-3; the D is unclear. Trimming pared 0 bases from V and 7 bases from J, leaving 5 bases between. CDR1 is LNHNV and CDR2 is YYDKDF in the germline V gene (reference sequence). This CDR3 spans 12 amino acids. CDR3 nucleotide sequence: TGTGCCACCAGCAGAGATCGTAATACGCAGTATTTT. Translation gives CATSRDRNTQYF.

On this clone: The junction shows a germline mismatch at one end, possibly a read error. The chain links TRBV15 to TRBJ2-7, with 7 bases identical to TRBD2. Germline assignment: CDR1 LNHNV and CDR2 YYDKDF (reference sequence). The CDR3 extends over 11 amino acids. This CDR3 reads CATSYRDYECF. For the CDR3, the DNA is TGTGCCACCAGCTACCGGGACTATGAGTGCTTC.

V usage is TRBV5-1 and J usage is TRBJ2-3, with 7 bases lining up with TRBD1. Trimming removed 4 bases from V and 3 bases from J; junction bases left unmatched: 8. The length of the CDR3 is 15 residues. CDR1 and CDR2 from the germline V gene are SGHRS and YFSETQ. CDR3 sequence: CASSAQGVGTDTQYF. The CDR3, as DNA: TGCGCCAGCAGCGCCCAGGGGGTCGGGACAGATACGCAGTATTTT.

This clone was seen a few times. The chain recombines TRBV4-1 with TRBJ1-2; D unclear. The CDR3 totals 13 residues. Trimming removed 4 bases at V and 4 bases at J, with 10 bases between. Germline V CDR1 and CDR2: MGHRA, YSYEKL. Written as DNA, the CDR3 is TGCGCCAGCAGCCTCCCAGGTTCCTATGGCTACACCTTC. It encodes CASSLPGSYGYTF.

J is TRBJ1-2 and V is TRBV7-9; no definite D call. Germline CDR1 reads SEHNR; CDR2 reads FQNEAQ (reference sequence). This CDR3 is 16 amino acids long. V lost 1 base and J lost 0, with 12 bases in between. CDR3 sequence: CASSLEGQLANYGYTF. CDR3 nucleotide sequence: TGTGCCAGCAGCTTAGAAGGGCAACTAGCTAACTATGGCTACACCTTC. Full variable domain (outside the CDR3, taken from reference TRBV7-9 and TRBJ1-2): DTGVSQNPRHKITKRGQNVTFRCDPISEHNRLYWYRQTLGQGPEFLTYFQNEAQLEKSRLLSDRFSAERPKGSFSTLEIQRTEQGDSAMYLCASSLEGQLANYGYTFGSGTRLTVV.

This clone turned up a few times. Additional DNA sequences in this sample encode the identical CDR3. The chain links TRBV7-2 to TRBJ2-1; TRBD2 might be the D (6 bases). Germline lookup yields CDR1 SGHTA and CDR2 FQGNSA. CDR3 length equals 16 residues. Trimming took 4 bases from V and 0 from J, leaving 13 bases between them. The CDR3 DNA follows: TGTGCCAGCAGCTCCGCCGGGACTGGCTCCTACAATGAGCAGTTCTTC. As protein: CASSSAGTGSYNEQFF.

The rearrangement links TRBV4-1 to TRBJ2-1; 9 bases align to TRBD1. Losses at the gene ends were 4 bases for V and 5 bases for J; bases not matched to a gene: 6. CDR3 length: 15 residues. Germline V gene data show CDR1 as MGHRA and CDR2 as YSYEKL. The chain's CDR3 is CASSLSGTGHNEQFF. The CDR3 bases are TGCGCCAGCAGCCTTTCCGGGACAGGGCACAATGAGCAGTTCTTC.

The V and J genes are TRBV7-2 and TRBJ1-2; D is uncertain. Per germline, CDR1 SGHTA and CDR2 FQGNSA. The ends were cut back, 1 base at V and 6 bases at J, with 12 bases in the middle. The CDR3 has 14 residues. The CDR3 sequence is CASSLVQAWDGYTF. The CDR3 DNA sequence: TGTGCCAGCAGCTTAGTCCAGGCTTGGGATGGCTACACCTTC.

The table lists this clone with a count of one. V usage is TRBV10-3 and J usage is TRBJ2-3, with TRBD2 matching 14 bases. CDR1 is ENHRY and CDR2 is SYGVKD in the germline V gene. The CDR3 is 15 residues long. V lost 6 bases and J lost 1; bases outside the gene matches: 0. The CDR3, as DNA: TGTGCCATCAGGGGACTAGCGGGGGGCACAGATACGCAGTATTTT. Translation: CAIRGLAGGTDTQYF.

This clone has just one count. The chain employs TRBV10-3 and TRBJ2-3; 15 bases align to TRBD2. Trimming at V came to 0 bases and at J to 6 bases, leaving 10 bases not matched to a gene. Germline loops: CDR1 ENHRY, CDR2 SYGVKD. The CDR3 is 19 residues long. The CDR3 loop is CAISESRTSGGAIEDTQYF. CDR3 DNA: TGTGCCATCAGTGAGTCTCGGACTAGCGGGGGGGCTATAGAGGATACGCAGTATTTT.

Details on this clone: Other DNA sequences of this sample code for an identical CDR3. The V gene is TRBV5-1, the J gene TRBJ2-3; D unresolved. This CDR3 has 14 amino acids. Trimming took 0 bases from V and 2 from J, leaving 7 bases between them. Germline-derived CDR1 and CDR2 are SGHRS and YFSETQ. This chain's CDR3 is CASSLDSPTDTQYF. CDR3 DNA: TGCGCCAGCAGCTTGGACTCACCCACAGATACGCAGTATTTT.